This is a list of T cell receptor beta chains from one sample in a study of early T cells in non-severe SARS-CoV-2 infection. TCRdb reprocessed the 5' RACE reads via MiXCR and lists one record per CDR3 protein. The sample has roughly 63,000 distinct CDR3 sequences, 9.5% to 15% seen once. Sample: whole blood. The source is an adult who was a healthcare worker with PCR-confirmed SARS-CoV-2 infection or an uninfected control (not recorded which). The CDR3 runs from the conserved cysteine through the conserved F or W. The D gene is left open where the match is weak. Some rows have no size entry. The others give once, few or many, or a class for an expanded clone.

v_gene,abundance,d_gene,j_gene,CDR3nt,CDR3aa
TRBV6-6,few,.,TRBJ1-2,TGTGCCAGCAGTTATACCCATGACTACACCTTC,CASSYTHDYTF
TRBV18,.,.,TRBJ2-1,TGTGCCAGCTCACCACTTATCAGGGGGGCAGATAATGAGCAGTTCTTC,CASSPLIRGADNEQFF
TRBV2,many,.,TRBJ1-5,TGTGCCAGCAGCGGACAGCAAGGCCAGCCCCAGCATTTT,CASSGQQGQPQHF
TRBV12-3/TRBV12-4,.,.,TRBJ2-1,TGTGCCAGCACTAACTACAATGAGCAGTTCTTC,CASTNYNEQFF
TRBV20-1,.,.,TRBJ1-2,TGCAGTGCTAGTCCCCCTAGAGGGCCGGGAGGAGGCTACACCTTC,CSASPPRGPGGGYTF
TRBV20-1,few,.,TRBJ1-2,TGCAGTGCTAGATTGGGAGGGGTGGACTATGGCTACACCTTC,CSARLGGVDYGYTF
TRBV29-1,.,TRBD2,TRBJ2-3,TGCAGCGTTGGGGGCCTAGCGGCTAGCACAGATACGCAGTATTTT,CSVGGLAASTDTQYF
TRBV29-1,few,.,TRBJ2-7,TGCAGCGTTATGGCAGTTTCTACCTACGAGCAGTACTTC,CSVMAVSTYEQYF
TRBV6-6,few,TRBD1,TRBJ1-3,TGTGCCAGCAGTTCCCGGACAGGGGGAGAAAACACCATATATTTT,CASSSRTGGENTIYF
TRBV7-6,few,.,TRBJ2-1,TGTGCCAGCAGCTTAGAAACGGGAGCGAATGAGCAGTTCTTC,CASSLETGANEQFF
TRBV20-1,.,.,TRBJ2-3,TGCAGTGCTAGAGAACCCACAGATACGCAGTATTTT,CSAREPTDTQYF
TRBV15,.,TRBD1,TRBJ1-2,TGTGCCACCAGCAGGGGTGGGGACAGGGGAGGCTATGGCTACACCTTC,CATSRGGDRGGYGYTF
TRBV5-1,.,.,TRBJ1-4,TGCGCCAGCAGCCACAACACCGGGACTGTTCGGGAAAAACTGTTTTTT,CASSHNTGTVREKLFF
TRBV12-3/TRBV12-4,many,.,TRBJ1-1,TGTGCCAGCAGTTTAGCGGAGAGAGCTAGGGTCGGTCGCACTGAAGCTTTCTTT,CASSLAERARVGRTEAFF
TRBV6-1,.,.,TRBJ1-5,TGTGCCAGCCGACAGCGGGGGAGGCCCCAGCATTTT,CASRQRGRPQHF
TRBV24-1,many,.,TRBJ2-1,TGTGCCACCAGTGATTTTATTGACGCGCACAATGAGCAGTTCTTC,CATSDFIDAHNEQFF
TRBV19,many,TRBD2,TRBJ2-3,TGTGCCAGTAGTCCCCGAGGAGCGGGAGTGCCTATGGATACGCAGTATTTT,CASSPRGAGVPMDTQYF
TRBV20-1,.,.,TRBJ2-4,TGCAGTGCTATTGCAGCAGGCAAAAACATTCAGTACTTC,CSAIAAGKNIQYF
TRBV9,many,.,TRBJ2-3,TGTGCCAGCAGCGTTAGTAGCACTAGCACAGATACGCAGTATTTT,CASSVSSTSTDTQYF
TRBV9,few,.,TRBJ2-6,TGTGCCAGCAGCGTAGGAGACGCTGGGGCCAACGTCCTGACTTTC,CASSVGDAGANVLTF
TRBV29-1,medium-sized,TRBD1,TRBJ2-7,TGCAGCGTTTCACAGGGGGTCTCCTACGAGCAGTACTTC,CSVSQGVSYEQYF
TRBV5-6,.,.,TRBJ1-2,TGTGCCAGCAGCTTGGGGCCCGACGACAGCGGGTATAACTATGGCTACACCTTC,CASSLGPDDSGYNYGYTF
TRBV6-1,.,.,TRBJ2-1,TGTGCCAGCAGTGACGTATACTGGGATGAGCAGTTCTTC,CASSDVYWDEQFF
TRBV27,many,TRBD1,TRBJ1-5,TGTGCCAGCAGTTTAGGAGGGACAGCTAATCAGCCCCAGCATTTT,CASSLGGTANQPQHF
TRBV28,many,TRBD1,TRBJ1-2,TGTGCCAGCAGCACAGGGGGCGCGGGCTATGGCTACACCTTC,CASSTGGAGYGYTF
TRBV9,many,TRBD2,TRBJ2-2,TGTGCCAGCAGCCCCCGCGGGGGACTAGCATCCAACGGGGAGCTGTTTTTT,CASSPRGGLASNGELFF
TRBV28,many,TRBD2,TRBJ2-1,TGTGCCAGCATCGACGGTAGCGGGGATTACAATGAGCAGTTCTTC,CASIDGSGDYNEQFF